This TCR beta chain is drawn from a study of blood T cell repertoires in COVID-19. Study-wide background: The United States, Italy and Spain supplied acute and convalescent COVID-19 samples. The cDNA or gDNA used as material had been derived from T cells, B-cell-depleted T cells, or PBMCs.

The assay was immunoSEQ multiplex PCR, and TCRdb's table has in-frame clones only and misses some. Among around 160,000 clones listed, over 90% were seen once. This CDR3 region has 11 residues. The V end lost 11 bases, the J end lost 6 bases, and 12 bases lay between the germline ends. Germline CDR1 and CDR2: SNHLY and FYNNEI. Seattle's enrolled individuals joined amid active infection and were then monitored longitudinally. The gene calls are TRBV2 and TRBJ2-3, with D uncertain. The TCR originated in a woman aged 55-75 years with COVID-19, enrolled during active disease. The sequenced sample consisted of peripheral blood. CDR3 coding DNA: TGTGCCTCCTTACTCTGGGATACGCAGTATTTT. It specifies CASLLWDTQYF.